The rows below give T cell receptor beta chains drawn from one sample of a study of spatial heterogeneity in lung cancer. TCRdb used MiXCR to reprocess the 5' RACE reads, holding one entry per CDR3 protein. This sample has about 1,700 distinct CDR3 sequences, with less than 7% found just once. Sample: lung tumor tissue, taken at surgery. Source of these receptors: a male donor with early-stage non-small cell lung cancer. Both conserved end residues are part of each CDR3. The order of the fields is J gene, clone size, V gene, D gene, CDR3 DNA, CDR3 protein. D genes are given only for firm matches. Size values are once, few and many counts, or a class for expanded clones, and some rows have none.

TRBJ2-7 | medium-sized | TRBV28 | TRBD1 | TGTGCCAGCTGGAAAGACAGGGGCTACGAGCAGTACTTC | CASWKDRGYEQYF
TRBJ2-3 | many | TRBV11-2 | NA | TGTGCCAGCAGCTTGGGGGATACGCAGTATTTT | CASSLGDTQYF
TRBJ1-2 | medium-sized | TRBV7-2 | NA | TGTGCCAGCAGCCCCCTCTTAGCGAACTATGGCTACACCTTC | CASSPLLANYGYTF
TRBJ1-5 | large | TRBV23-1 | NA | TGCGCCAGCAGTCGTCAGCAGCCCCAGCATTTT | CASSRQQPQHF
TRBJ1-5 | medium-sized | TRBV5-6 | TRBD1 | TGTGCCAGCAGCCTCCGGGACAGGGGGAATCAGCCCCAGCATTTT | CASSLRDRGNQPQHF
TRBJ1-5 | large | TRBV2 | NA | TGTGCCAGCAATAACGAGCAGGGGTATCAGCCCCAGCATTTT | CASNNEQGYQPQHF
TRBJ2-1 | NA | TRBV7-9 | TRBD2 | TGTGCCAGCAGCTGGGGGACTAGCGGCAATGAGCAGTTCTTC | CASSWGTSGNEQFF
TRBJ2-6 | large | TRBV19 | NA | TGTGCCAGTAAGAGATCCCTCGGGGCCAACGTCCTGACTTTC | CASKRSLGANVLTF
TRBJ2-5 | medium-sized | TRBV19 | NA | TGTGCCAGTGGTAGCCAGCATCAAGAGACCCAGTACTTC | CASGSQHQETQYF
TRBJ2-2 | large | TRBV28 | TRBD1 | TGTGCCAGCAGTTTGGGACAGTCTCGCACCGGGGAGCTGTTTTTT | CASSLGQSRTGELFF
TRBJ2-3 | medium-sized | TRBV7-2 | NA | TGTGCCAGCAGCTTAGGGACTGGCTACACAGATACGCAGTATTTT | CASSLGTGYTDTQYF
TRBJ2-4 | many | TRBV20-1 | TRBD2 | TGCAGTGCTAGCCCGGGACTACAAATTCAGTACTTC | CSASPGLQIQYF
TRBJ2-2 | medium-sized | TRBV7-8 | NA | TGTGCCAGCAGCTTAGAAGAGGCGGGGACCCTCGGGGAGCTGTTTTTT | CASSLEEAGTLGELFF
TRBJ1-2 | NA | TRBV20-1 | NA | TGCAGTGCTATAGGGGGTATTGGACAATATGGCTACACCTTC | CSAIGGIGQYGYTF